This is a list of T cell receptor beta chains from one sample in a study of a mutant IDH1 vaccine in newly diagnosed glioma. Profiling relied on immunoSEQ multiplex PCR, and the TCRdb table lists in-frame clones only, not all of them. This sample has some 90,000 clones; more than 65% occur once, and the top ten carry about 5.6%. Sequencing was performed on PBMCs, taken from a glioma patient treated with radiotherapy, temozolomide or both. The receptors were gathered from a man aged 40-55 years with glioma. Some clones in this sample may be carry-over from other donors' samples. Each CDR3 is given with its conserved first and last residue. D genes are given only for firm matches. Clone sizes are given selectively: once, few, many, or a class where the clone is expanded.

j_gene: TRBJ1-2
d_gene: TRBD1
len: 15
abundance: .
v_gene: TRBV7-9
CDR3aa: CASSSGQGGYYGYTF

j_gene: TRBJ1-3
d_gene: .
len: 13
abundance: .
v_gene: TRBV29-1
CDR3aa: CSVAGAGGNTIYF

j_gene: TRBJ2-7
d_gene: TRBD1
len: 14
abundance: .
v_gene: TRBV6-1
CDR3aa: CASREPGQDYEQYF

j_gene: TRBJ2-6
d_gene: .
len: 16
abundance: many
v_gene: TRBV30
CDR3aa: CAWSKRRASGANVLTF

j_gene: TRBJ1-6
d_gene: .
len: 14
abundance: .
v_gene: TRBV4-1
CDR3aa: CASSQDPGDSPLHF

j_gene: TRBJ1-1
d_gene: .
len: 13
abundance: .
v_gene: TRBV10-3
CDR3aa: CAIRKPQRLEAFF

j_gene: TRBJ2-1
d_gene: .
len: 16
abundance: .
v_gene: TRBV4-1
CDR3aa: CASSHPTGQLGSEQFF

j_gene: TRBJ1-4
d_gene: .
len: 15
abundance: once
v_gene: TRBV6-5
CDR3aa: CASSYGRGTNEKLFF

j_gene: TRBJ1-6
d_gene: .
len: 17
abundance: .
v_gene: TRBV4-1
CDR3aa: CASSQDGGGDYNSPLHF

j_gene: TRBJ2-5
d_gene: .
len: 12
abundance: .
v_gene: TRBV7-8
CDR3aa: CASSLRTETQYF

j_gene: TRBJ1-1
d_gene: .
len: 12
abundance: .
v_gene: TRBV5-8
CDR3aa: CASSLGPIEAFF

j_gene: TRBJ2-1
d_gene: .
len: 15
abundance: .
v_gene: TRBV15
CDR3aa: CATSRGLMKANEQFF

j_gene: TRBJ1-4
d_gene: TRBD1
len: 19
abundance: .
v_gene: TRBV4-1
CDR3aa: CASSQWTGGIVATNEKLFF

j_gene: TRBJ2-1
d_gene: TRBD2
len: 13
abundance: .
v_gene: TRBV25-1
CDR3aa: CASSGGAYNEQFF

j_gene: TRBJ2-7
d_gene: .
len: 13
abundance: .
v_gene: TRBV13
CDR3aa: CASSLMGHYEQYF

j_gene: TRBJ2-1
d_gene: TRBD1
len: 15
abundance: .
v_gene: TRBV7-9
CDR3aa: CASSLLWTGGNEQFF

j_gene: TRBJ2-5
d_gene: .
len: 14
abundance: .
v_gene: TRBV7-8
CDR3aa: CASSLVLHAETQYF

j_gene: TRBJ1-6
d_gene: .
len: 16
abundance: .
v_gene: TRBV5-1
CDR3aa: CASSPQGGGFLSPLHF

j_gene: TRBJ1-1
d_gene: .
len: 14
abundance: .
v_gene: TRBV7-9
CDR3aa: CASSPTNMNTEAFF

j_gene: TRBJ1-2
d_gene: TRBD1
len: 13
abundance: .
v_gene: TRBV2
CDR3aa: CASRQGAGYGYTF

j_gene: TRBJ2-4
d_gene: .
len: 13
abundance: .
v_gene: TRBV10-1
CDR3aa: CASRGLAKNIQYF

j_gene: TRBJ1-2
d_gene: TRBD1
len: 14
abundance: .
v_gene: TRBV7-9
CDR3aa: CALLRGGQGDGYTF

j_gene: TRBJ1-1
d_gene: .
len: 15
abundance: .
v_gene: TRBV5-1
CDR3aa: CASSLVPGENTEAFF

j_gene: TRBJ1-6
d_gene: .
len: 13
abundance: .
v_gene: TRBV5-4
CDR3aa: CASSLVENSPLHF

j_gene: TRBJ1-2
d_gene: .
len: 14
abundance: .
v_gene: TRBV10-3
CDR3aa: CAISGDTANYGYTF

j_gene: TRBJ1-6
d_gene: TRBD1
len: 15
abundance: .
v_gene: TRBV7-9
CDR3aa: CASSPRSQGDSPLHF

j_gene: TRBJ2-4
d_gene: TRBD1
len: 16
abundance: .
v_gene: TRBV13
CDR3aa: CASSLSDRGPSDIQYF

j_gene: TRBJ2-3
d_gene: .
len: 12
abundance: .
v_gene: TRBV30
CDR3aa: CAWSPQTDTQYF

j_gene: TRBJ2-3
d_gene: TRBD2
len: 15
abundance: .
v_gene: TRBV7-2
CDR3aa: CASSRGGGNTDTQYF

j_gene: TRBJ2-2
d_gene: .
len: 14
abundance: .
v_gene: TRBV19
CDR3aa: CASSIGGYTGELFF

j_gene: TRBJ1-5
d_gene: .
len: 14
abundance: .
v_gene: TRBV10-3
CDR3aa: CAISDRNSNQPQHF

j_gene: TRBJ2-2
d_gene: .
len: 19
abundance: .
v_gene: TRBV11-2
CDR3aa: CASSSPNQLGTPQYGELFF

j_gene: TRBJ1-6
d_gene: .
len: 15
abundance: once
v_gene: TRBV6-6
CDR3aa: CASSSQQGFGSPLHF

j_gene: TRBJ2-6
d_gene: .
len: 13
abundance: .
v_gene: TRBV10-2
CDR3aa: CASQLAGANVLTF

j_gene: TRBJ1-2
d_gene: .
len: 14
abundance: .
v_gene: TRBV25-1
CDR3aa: CASSVGGFDYGYTF

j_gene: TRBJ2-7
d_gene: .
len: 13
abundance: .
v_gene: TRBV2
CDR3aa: CASKDRSSYEQYF

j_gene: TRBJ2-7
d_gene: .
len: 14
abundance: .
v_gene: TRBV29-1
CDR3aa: CSVETGALTYEQYF

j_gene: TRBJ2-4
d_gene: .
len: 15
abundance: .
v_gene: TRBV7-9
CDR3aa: CASSLDSLGKNIQYF

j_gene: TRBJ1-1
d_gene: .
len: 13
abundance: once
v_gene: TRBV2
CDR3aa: CASGLEQGTEAFF

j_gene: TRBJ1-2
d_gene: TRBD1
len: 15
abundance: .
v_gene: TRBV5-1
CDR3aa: CASSLGGTGFYGYTF

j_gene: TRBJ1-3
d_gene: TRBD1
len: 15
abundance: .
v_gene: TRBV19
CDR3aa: CASSARTGAGNTIYF

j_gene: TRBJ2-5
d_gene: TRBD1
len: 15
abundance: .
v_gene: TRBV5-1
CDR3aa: CASSLADRGGETQYF

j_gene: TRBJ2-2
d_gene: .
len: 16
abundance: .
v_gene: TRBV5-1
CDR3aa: CASSPRTSWATGELFF

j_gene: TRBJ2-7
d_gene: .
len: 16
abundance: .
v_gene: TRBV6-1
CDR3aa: CASSEAVPPSSYEQYF

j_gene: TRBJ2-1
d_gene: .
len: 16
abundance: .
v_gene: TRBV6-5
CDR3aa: CASSYISGSSYNEQFF

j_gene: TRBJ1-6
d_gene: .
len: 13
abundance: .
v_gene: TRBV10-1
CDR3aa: CASSESGYSPLHF

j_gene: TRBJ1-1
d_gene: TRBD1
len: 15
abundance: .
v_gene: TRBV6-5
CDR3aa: CASSYSAGGGTEAFF

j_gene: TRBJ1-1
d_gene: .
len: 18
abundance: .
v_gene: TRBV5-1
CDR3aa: CASSLSAAGRGLNTEAFF

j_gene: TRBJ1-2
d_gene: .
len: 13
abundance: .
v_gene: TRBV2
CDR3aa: CASSFYRVEGYTF

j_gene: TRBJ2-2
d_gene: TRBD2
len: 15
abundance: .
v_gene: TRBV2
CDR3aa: CASGTSGGWTGELFF

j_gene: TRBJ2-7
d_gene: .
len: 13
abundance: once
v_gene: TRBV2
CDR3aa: CASSEAGGGEQYF

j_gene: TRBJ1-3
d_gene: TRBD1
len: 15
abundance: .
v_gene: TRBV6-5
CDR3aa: CASSSQTGSGNTIYF

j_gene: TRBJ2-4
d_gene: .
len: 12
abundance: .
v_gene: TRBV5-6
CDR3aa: CASSQVGPEEYF

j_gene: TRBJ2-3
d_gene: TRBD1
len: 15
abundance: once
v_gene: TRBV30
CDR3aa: CAWSTGQGGTDTQYF

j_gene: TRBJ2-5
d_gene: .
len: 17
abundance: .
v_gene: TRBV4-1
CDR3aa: CASSQAPGRAGKETQYF

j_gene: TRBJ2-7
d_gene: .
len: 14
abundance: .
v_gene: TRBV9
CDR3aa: CASSVAGRVDEQYF

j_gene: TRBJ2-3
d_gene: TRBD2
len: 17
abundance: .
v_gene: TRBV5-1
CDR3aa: CASSSSGGGPSTDTQYF

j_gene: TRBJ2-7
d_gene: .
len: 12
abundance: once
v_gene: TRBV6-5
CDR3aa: CASSYSPYEQYF

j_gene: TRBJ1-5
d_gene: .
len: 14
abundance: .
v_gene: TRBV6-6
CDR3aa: CASSYSDSHQPQHF

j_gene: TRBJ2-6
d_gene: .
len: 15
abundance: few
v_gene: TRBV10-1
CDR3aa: CASSGSGPGANVLTF